The 16 T cell receptor beta chains listed next were all sequenced from one sample in a study of identical twins. TCRdb ran MiXCR on the 5' RACE reads and lists one entry per CDR3 protein. The table includes 240,000 or so distinct CDR3 sequences, about 13% detected once. A further study also used this sample, focusing on yellow fever vaccine responses in identical twins.

The sequenced sample was memory (CD45RO+) T cells sorted from blood. The receptors were sampled from a young woman in good health.

This clonotype was counted between two and nine times. The gene calls are TRBV12-3 or TRBV12-4 and TRBJ2-7, with TRBD1 matching over 7 bases. The CDR3 totals 12 residues. With 2 bases clipped from V and 10 bases from J, the junction kept 5 bases outside the gene matches. CDR3 nucleotide sequence: TGTGCCAGCAGTTTAAAAGGACAGGTACAGTACTTC. This sequence encodes CASSLKGQVQYF.

Only a few counts were recorded for this clonotype. This rearrangement joins TRBV20-1 to TRBJ2-3; the match to TRBD2 covers 10 bases. This CDR3 has 15 amino acids. The V gene's germline CDR1 is DFQATT and CDR2 SNEGSKA (reference sequence). The junction had 8 bases not matched to a gene; V was cut back by 6 bases and J by 2 bases. CDR3 coding DNA: TGCAGTGCAGCAACTAGCGGGACAATCACAGATACGCAGTATTTT. This translates into CSAATSGTITDTQYF.

This clonotype was counted ten times or more. V usage is TRBV7-2 and J usage is TRBJ2-2, with D maybe TRBD1 (6 bases). Trimming pared 1 base from V and 2 bases from J, leaving 11 bases between. Germline CDR1 is SGHTA and CDR2 is FQGNSA. This CDR3 has 16 amino acids. CDR3 in amino acids: CASSLDGQLNTGELFF. The CDR3 nucleotides read TGTGCCAGCAGCTTAGACGGACAGCTTAACACCGGGGAGCTGTTTTTT.

This clonotype was observed at least ten times. The genes are TRBV10-3 and TRBJ2-3, with TRBD2 matching over 9 bases. Germline values: CDR1 ENHRY, CDR2 SYGVKD. V trimming: 0 bases; J trimming: 2 bases; junction bases outside the gene matches: 3. This CDR3 is 16 amino acids long. In DNA form, the CDR3 reads TGTGCCATCAGTGAGTCGCTAGCGGGGTACACAGATACGCAGTATTTT. This sequence encodes CAISESLAGYTDTQYF.

This clonotype has only a few counts. The genes are TRBV6-5 and TRBJ2-1; 8 positions agree with TRBD2. V gave up 6 bases and J gave up 0 bases; unmatched junction bases: 4. This CDR3 has 15 amino acids. Germline CDR1 MNHEY, CDR2 SVGAGI. CDR3 region: CASRISGSSYNEQFF. The CDR3 DNA is TGTGCCAGCAGGATAAGCGGGAGCTCCTACAATGAGCAGTTCTTC.

This clonotype was detected a few times. The gene calls are TRBV7-8 and TRBJ2-7; 7 nucleotides match TRBD1. The CDR3 runs to 15 residues. Trimming at V came to 2 bases and at J to 3 bases, leaving 7 bases not matched to a gene. Germline V CDR1 and CDR2: SGHVS, FQNEAQ. Here the CDR3 DNA reads TGTGCCAGCAGCTTATCGGTGGCAGGGGGCTACGAGCAGTACTTC. Translation gives CASSLSVAGGYEQYF.

This clonotype was seen a handful of times. The chain employs TRBV7-2 and TRBJ2-1, with TRBD2 matching over 14 bases. The CDR3 spans 17 residues. J lost 7 bases, V lost 0 bases, and 5 bases had no gene match. Germline V CDR1 and CDR2: SGHTA, FQGNSA. The CDR3 sequence is CASSLAGGTSGGNEQFF. The CDR3 DNA reads as TGTGCCAGCAGCTTAGCCGGTGGGACTAGCGGGGGTAATGAGCAGTTCTTC.

This clonotype was seen only a few times. The gene calls are TRBV14 and TRBJ2-7; 8 bases map to TRBD1. Losses at the gene ends were 1 base for V and 3 bases for J; bases not matched to a gene: 2. This CDR3 is 14 amino acids long. Germline-derived CDR1 and CDR2 are SGHDN and FVKESK. The CDR3 DNA reads TGTGCCAGCAGCCAAGGGACAGGGTACTACGAGCAGTACTTC. It encodes CASSQGTGYYEQYF. Full variable domain (rest looked up from reference TRBV14 and TRBJ2-7): EAGVTQFPSHSVIEKGQTVTLRCDPISGHDNLYWYRRVMGKEIKFLLHFVKESKQDESGMPNNRFLAERTGGTYSTLKVQPAELEDSGVYFCASSQGTGYYEQYFGPGTRLTVT.

The J gene is TRBJ1-2, the V gene TRBV7-8, with no clear D. Trimming shortened V by 0 bases and J by 9 bases, and 17 bases separated the two germline ends. The CDR3 runs 15 residues. CDR1 SGHVS and CDR2 FQNEAQ come from the germline V gene. The CDR3 is CASSLAFAAGKSYTF. CDR3 in DNA: TGTGCCAGCAGCTTAGCGTTCGCGGCTGGCAAGAGCTACACCTTC.

Ten or more counts support this clonotype. This chain uses TRBV5-1 with TRBJ1-1; no reliable D call. The V end lost 0 bases, the J end lost 1 base, and 7 bases lay between the germline ends. This CDR3 is 14 amino acids long. Germline V gives CDR1 SGHRS, CDR2 YFSETQ. Here the CDR3 reads CASSLDSANTEAFF. The CDR3 DNA is TGCGCCAGCAGCTTGGATTCAGCGAACACTGAAGCTTTCTTT.

This sequence joins TRBV7-9 and TRBJ1-6; D not resolved. V was shortened by 1 base and J by 7 bases, with 5 bases between the two germline ends. The CDR3 totals 13 residues. Per germline, CDR1 SEHNR and CDR2 FQNEAQ (reference sequence). The CDR3 region has the DNA TGTGCCAGCAGCTTAGGGCTAAATTCACCCCTCCACTTT. Residues: CASSLGLNSPLHF.

In the case of this clonotype: This may be a read error: a much more frequent sequence differs by one nucleotide. This chain links TRBV20-1 with TRBJ2-7; 8 bases are a match to TRBD2. The CDR3 is 16 amino acids. Germline assignment: CDR1 DFQATT and CDR2 SNEGSKA (reference sequence). CDR3 coding DNA: TGCAGTGCTAGAGACAGAGCGGGAGCCCTCTCCTACGAGCAGAACTTC. Protein product: CSARDRAGALSYEQNF.

The chain employs TRBV12-3 or TRBV12-4 and TRBJ2-1, with 10 bases identical to TRBD1. The junction had 4 bases not matched to a gene; V was cut back by 5 bases and J by 6 bases. The CDR3 covers 14 residues. The CDR3 bases are TGTGCCAGCAGTACGACAGGGGGCCCCAATGAGCAGTTCTTC. It yields the protein CASSTTGGPNEQFF.

V usage is TRBV19 and J usage is TRBJ2-3; possible D gene TRBD2, 5 bases. The length of the CDR3 is 13 residues. Germline V CDR1 and CDR2: LNHDA, SQIVND (reference sequence). V lost 5 bases, J lost 5 bases, and 11 bases lay in between. CDR3: CASSVLAGDTQYF. The CDR3 nucleotides are TGTGCCAGTAGTGTCCTAGCAGGAGATACGCAGTATTTT.

The chain uses TRBV15 and TRBJ2-7; weak D call: TRBD2 (5 bases). From germline, CDR1 is LNHNV and CDR2 YYDKDF (reference sequence). The CDR3 length is 15 residues. Trimming shortened V by 0 bases and J by 7 bases, and 16 bases separated the two germline ends. CDR3 coding DNA: TGTGCCACCAGCAGAGATCGCGCAGCTTCGGGGGAGCAGTACTTC. This translates into CATSRDRAASGEQYF.

The V call is TRBV20-1, the J call TRBJ2-2; D gene unclear. The CDR3 sequence is 14 residues long. V was trimmed by 6 bases and J by 3 bases, leaving 14 bases between them. Germline CDR1 and CDR2: DFQATT and SNEGSKA (reference sequence). CDR3 in amino acids: CSAKGPGDTGELFF. CDR3 DNA: TGCAGTGCCAAAGGACCTGGAGACACCGGGGAGCTGTTTTTT.